The next 22 T cell receptor beta chains were all read from a single sample in a study of T cell repertoires in cytomegalovirus infection. Each CDR3 protein gets one entry after TCRdb re-called the reads with MiXCR. The table shows approximately 730,000 distinct CDR3 sequences, with roughly 36% occurring only once. Their recognized antigens are unknown. Here the sequenced sample was cultured PBMCs, taken from culture after CMV antigen stimulation. These TCRs come from a human donor in good health (CMV status not recorded). Some clones in this sample may be carry-over from other donors' samples.

This clonotype was detected a few times. This chain connects TRBV7-9 to TRBJ2-1; 12 bases fit TRBD2. With 8 bases clipped from V and 8 bases from J, the junction kept 4 bases outside the gene matches. In germline, CDR1 is SEHNR, CDR2 FQNEAQ (reference sequence). This CDR3 region has 13 residues. Here the CDR3 reads CASRGLAGDEQFF. CDR3 DNA: TGTGCCAGCCGGGGACTAGCGGGCGATGAGCAGTTCTTC. Supplemented by reference TRBV7-9 and TRBJ2-1, the full variable domain reads DTGVSQNPRHKITKRGQNVTFRCDPISEHNRLYWYRQTLGQGPEFLTYFQNEAQLEKSRLLSDRFSAERPKGSFSTLEIQRTEQGDSAMYLCASRGLAGDEQFFGPGTRLTVL.

V is TRBV6-2 or TRBV6-3 and J is TRBJ2-1; 9 bases align to TRBD2. CDR3 size: 14 residues. Germline-derived CDR1 and CDR2 are MNHEY and SVGEGT. V gave up 4 bases and J gave up 4 bases; unmatched junction bases: 2. The CDR3 region is CASSFAGGYNEQFF. In DNA, the CDR3 is TGTGCCAGCAGTTTCGCGGGAGGGTACAATGAGCAGTTCTTC.

The chain carries TRBV12-3 or TRBV12-4 and TRBJ1-1; possible D gene TRBD1, 5 bases. The CDR3 is 14 amino acids. Between the trimmed V and J ends, which lost 3 bases and 4 bases, there was a span of 12 bases. In DNA, the CDR3 is TGTGCCAGCAGTTTCCATGGGGCAAGCACTGAAGCTTTCTTT. Translating it yields CASSFHGASTEAFF.

In this sample, this clonotype turned up a few times. The rearrangement joins TRBV7-2 to TRBJ2-4; the D gene is possibly TRBD1 (5 bases). CDR3 length: 18 amino acids. Germline V CDR1 and CDR2: SGHTA, FQGNSA. The V end was cut by 3 bases, the J end by 0 bases, with 18 bases between. The CDR3 sequence is CASSLGRTINLAKNIQYF. The CDR3 nucleotides are TGTGCCAGCAGCTTGGGGCGGACCATTAACTTAGCCAAAAACATTCAGTACTTC.

The V and J genes are TRBV20-1 and TRBJ2-1; 7 positions match TRBD2. Per the germline V gene, CDR1 is DFQATT and CDR2 is SNEGSKA (reference sequence). This CDR3 is built from 17 residues. J lost 0 bases, V lost 0 bases, and 8 bases had no gene match. Here the CDR3 reads CSARDEWGTNSYNEQFF. The DNA for the CDR3 is TGCAGTGCTAGAGATGAGTGGGGGACTAACTCCTACAATGAGCAGTTCTTC.

In its sample, this clonotype was seen a few times. V usage is TRBV14 and J usage is TRBJ2-1; D is tentatively TRBD1 or TRBD2 (6 bases each). Trimming removed 6 bases at V and 4 bases at J, with 16 bases between. The CDR3 is 15 residues long. The germline gives CDR1 SGHDN, CDR2 FVKESK. The CDR3 loop is CASRASAGTYNEQFF. DNA of the CDR3: TGTGCCAGCAGAGCTTCGGCGGGGACATACAATGAGCAGTTCTTC.

The genes are TRBV6-6 and TRBJ2-7; 8 bases agree with TRBD2. V shed 6 bases, J shed 4 bases, and the junction held 14 bases outside the gene matches. Germline V gene sequence: CDR1 MNHNY, CDR2 SVGAGI (reference sequence). The CDR3 has 16 residues. CDR3 protein: CASSPAPAGGAYEQYF. Here the CDR3 DNA reads TGTGCCAGCAGCCCCGCCCCCGCGGGGGGAGCTTACGAGCAGTACTTC.

In this sample, this clonotype turned up a few times. This chain links TRBV7-6 with TRBJ2-3; weak D call: TRBD1 (6 bases). Germline V lookup: CDR1 SGHVS, CDR2 FNYEAQ. This CDR3 is 16 amino acids long. The V end was cut by 4 bases, the J end by 2 bases, with 16 bases between. The CDR3, as DNA: TGTGCCAGCAGCTCGCTCCGGGACAAAGTCACAGATACGCAGTATTTT. It translates to CASSSLRDKVTDTQYF.

The J gene is TRBJ1-1, the V gene TRBV7-6, with a possible D match to TRBD1 (5 bases). V lost 5 bases and J 6 bases, leaving 10 bases between the germline ends. The CDR3 spans 12 residues. Germline V CDR1 and CDR2: SGHVS, FNYEAQ. As DNA, the CDR3 is TGTGCCAGCAGCCGGGACGGCGCTGAAGCTTTCTTT. Amino acids: CASSRDGAEAFF.

Only a few counts were recorded for this clonotype. The gene calls are TRBV6-1 and TRBJ1-5; D gene uncertain. Germline CDR1 reads MNHNS; CDR2 reads SASEGT. CDR3 length: 15 residues. Trimming took off 5 bases at V and 0 bases at J, with 11 bases between the two ends. CDR3 in amino acids: CASSQSAYSNQPQHF. CDR3 coding DNA: TGTGCCAGCAGTCAGTCGGCATATAGCAATCAGCCCCAGCATTTT.

This clonotype was found once. The V call is TRBV6-4, the J call TRBJ2-3; 9 positions agree with TRBD2. CDR3 size: 14 residues. Unmatched junction bases numbered 6, after V lost 3 bases and J lost 8 bases. CDR1 is MRHNA and CDR2 is SNTAGT in the germline V gene. CDR3 residues: CASSETSGPGTQYF. In DNA, the CDR3 is TGTGCCAGCAGTGAAACTAGCGGGCCTGGTACGCAGTATTTT.

A few counts support this clonotype. The chain carries TRBV7-6 and TRBJ2-2; tentatively, D is TRBD2 (5 bases). V dropped 5 bases and J dropped 3 bases, with 13 bases sitting between them. The CDR3 contains 15 residues. Germline values: CDR1 SGHVS, CDR2 FNYEAQ. CDR3 protein: CASSTRWGDTGELFF. The CDR3 DNA follows: TGTGCCAGCAGCACTCGGTGGGGAGACACCGGGGAGCTGTTTTTT. The full variable domain, with the rest looked up from reference TRBV7-6 and TRBJ2-2, is GAGVSQSPRYKVTKRGQDVALRCDPISGHVSLYWYRQALGQGPEFLTYFNYEAQQDKSGLPNDRFSAERPEGSISTLTIQRTEQRDSAMYRCASSTRWGDTGELFFGEGSRLTVL.

This clonotype has a handful of counts. The V call is TRBV12-3 or TRBV12-4, the J call TRBJ2-5, with 8 bases aligning to TRBD1. Losses at the gene ends were 9 bases for V and 6 bases for J; bases not matched to a gene: 6. The CDR3 is 12 amino acids. The CDR3 region has the DNA TGTGCCAGTACGACAGGGGTCAAGACCCAGTACTTC. As protein: CASTTGVKTQYF.

The rearrangement uses TRBV7-9 and TRBJ2-2; no clear D gene. Trimming removed 4 bases from V and 5 bases from J, with 14 bases in between. Germline V CDR1 and CDR2: SEHNR, FQNEAQ (reference sequence). The length of the CDR3 is 15 residues. DNA of the CDR3: TGTGCCAGCAGCTCCCAGCGCCCTGGGACCGGGGAGCTGTTTTTT. Protein sequence: CASSSQRPGTGELFF.

The gene calls are TRBV7-7 and TRBJ2-3, with D possibly TRBD2 on 6 matching bases. CDR3 size: 15 residues. The germline V gene encodes CDR1 SSHAT and CDR2 FNYEAQ (reference sequence). The V end was cut by 5 bases, the J end by 4 bases, with 16 bases between. The CDR3 DNA reads as TGTGCCAGCAGCGAGGGCCCAGCGGGCTCAGATACGCAGTATTTT. It encodes CASSEGPAGSDTQYF.

This chain connects TRBV29-1 to TRBJ2-5; 7 bases map to TRBD1. The CDR3 is 12 residues long. The V and J ends lost 5 bases and 3 bases, in that order; junction bases with no gene match: 3. Germline-derived CDR1 and CDR2 are SQVTM and ANQGSEA. CDR3 protein: CSVNTGEETQYF. CDR3 nucleotide sequence: TGCAGCGTTAACACAGGGGAAGAGACCCAGTACTTC.

This chain joins TRBV20-1 and TRBJ2-1; unclear D gene. The germline V gene encodes CDR1 DFQATT and CDR2 SNEGSKA (reference sequence). V dropped 6 bases and J dropped 0 bases, with 12 bases sitting between them. There are 14 residues in the CDR3. The CDR3, as DNA: TGCAGTGCGGAAGACAAGAGCTCCTACAATGAGCAGTTCTTC. Translation: CSAEDKSSYNEQFF.

In its sample, this clonotype was seen a few times. This rearrangement joins TRBV11-3 to TRBJ2-5, with 8 positions matching TRBD1. The CDR3 runs 14 residues. Germline trimming cut 4 bases from V and 5 bases from J; bases unmatched to any gene: 6. Germline V CDR1 and CDR2: SGHNT, YENEEA. CDR3 sequence reads: CASSSRQGSETQYF. CDR3 sequence (DNA): TGTGCCAGCAGCTCCCGACAGGGGTCGGAGACCCAGTACTTC.

The table lists this clonotype with many counts. The rearrangement uses TRBV7-2 and TRBJ2-7; 10 bases match TRBD2. With 5 bases clipped from V and 3 bases from J, the junction kept 7 bases outside the gene matches. The germline CDR1 and CDR2 sequences are SGHTA and FQGNSA. CDR3 length: 15 amino acids. As DNA, the CDR3 is TGTGCCAGCAGCCCCCGTACTAGCGGGGACTACGAGCAGTACTTC. Residues: CASSPRTSGDYEQYF.

This chain links TRBV28 with TRBJ2-5, with a possible D match to TRBD1 (5 bases). Germline CDR1 and CDR2: MDHEN and SYDVKM. This CDR3 is built from 16 residues. V dropped 4 bases and J dropped 1 base, with 16 bases sitting between them. The CDR3 DNA sequence: TGTGCCAGCAGTTCACCTCGGACAAACCCCCAAGAGACCCAGTACTTC. Translating gives CASSSPRTNPQETQYF.

As concerns this clonotype: At one end, the junction sequence differs from germline, possibly due to a read error. The rearrangement joins TRBV7-6 to TRBJ1-1, with D perhaps TRBD1 (5 bases). The CDR3 contains 17 residues. Per the germline V gene, CDR1 is SGHVS and CDR2 is FNYEAQ. The CDR3 sequence is CASSLAPGGAMGTEAFF. In DNA, the CDR3 is TGTGCCAGCAGCCTAGCTCCGGGAGGGGCTATGGGCACTGAAGCTTTCTTT.

The chain has TRBV7-9 and TRBJ2-5; D may be TRBD1 (6 bases). Germline V gene lookup returns CDR1 SEHNR and CDR2 FQNEAQ (reference sequence). The CDR3 is made up of 14 amino acids. With 4 bases removed from V and 2 bases from J, the gap between germline ends came to 11 bases. CDR3 sequence (DNA): TGTGCCAGCAGCTCCGGGACACAACAAGAGACCCAGTACTTC. This encodes CASSSGTQQETQYF.